This T cell receptor (beta chain) was sequenced for a study of blood T cell repertoires in COVID-19. Turning to the study itself: COVID-19 samples from acute and convalescent phases originated in the United States, Italy and Spain. PBMCs, B-cell-depleted T cells, or T cells were the source of the cDNA or gDNA that made up the material.

Study processing details: Researchers report that nucleated cell counts were estimated from reference gene primer amplification. Generated by immunoSEQ multiplex PCR, the TCRdb table keeps only in-frame clones and is missing some. Clone size and the V and J calls come from that table; the DNA yielded D and trimming. Of some 150,000 clones listed, around 80% are singletons. This CDR3 is 17 amino acids long. Per the germline V gene, CDR1 is LNHDA and CDR2 is SQIVND (reference sequence). V shed 7 bases and J shed 4 bases, with 20 bases lying between them. This receptor was obtained from a woman in her 70s with acute or convalescent COVID-19. This sequence joins TRBV19 and TRBJ2-6; tentatively, D is TRBD2 (6 bases). Sequencing used peripheral blood. The CDR3 nucleotides are TGTGCCAGTAATGGAGGGTATGACCGTGGGGGGGCCAACGTCCTGACTTTC. Protein sequence: CASNGGYDRGGANVLTF.